Sequencing of this T cell receptor (beta chain) was carried out in a study of vaccination and CD4 T cells after COVID-19. Study information: Controls used CEFX viral epitopes (positive), HIV-1 Nef peptides (negative), or no peptide.

Treatment described: roughly 11-day PBMC culture with coronavirus spike peptide pools or control peptides (ViraFEST assay). The Oncomine TCR Beta short-read assay sequenced DNA from cultured CD4+ T cells. Genomic DNA was drawn out of CD4+ T cells grown in culture. Using its own MiXCR run on the PCR reads, TCRdb lists one record per CDR3 protein. The sample carries 7,000 to 9,000 distinct CDR3 sequences, almost 50% recorded once. Germline CDR1 DFQATT, CDR2 SNEGSKA (reference sequence). V trimming: 6 bases; J trimming: 2 bases; junction bases outside the gene matches: 7. This CDR3 region has 13 residues. Of note for this clonotype: Its antigen is still unknown.

This clonotype was sampled from a human donor who had recovered from COVID-19. The chain is built from TRBV20-1 and TRBJ2-7; 7 bases align to TRBD1. Sequencing was performed on CD4+ T cells from blood, cultured in vitro. This chain's CDR3 is CSASRQGPYEQYF. The DNA of the CDR3 is TGCAGTGCGTCTCGACAGGGTCCCTACGAGCAGTACTTC.